A selection of T cell receptor beta chains follows, all from one sample in a study of cytomegalovirus exposure and HLA in healthy donors. Clones were read by immunoSEQ multiplex PCR, and TCRdb kept only the in-frame ones, dropping some. This sample has 100,000 to 150,000 clones; about three quarters occur once, and the top ten carry about 1.8%. The sequenced sample was PBMCs. The receptors were sampled from a woman aged 40 to 50 in good health and CMV-seronegative. CDR3s include the opening cysteine and the closing phenylalanine or tryptophan. Fields, in order: V gene, J gene, D gene, clone size, CDR3 DNA, CDR3 protein. A D gene is named only where the DNA matches it firmly. Not all rows give a size; the values are once, few, many and, for expanded clones, a class.

TRBV5-1	TRBJ2-7	TRBD1	-	TGCGCCAGCAGCTTGGTCGTGGGGGAACAGGGGGTGCAGTACTTC	CASSLVVGEQGVQYF
TRBV5-1	TRBJ2-5	TRBD2	once	TGCGCCAGCAGCTTGGATCTCGGGACTACTCAAGAGACCCAGTACTTC	CASSLDLGTTQETQYF
TRBV28	TRBJ1-4	-	-	TGTGCCAGCAGCAGAGGTGCAGCTAATGAAAAACTGTTTTTT	CASSRGAANEKLFF
TRBV21-1	TRBJ1-2	-	-	TGTGCCAGCAGCAAAGTGGGGACAGGTGAGAAGTATTTC	CASSKVGTGEKYF
TRBV10-3	TRBJ1-2	TRBD1	once	TGTGCCATCAGACAGGGGGGCTATGGCTACACCTTC	CAIRQGGYGYTF
TRBV9	TRBJ1-2	-	-	TGTGCCAGCAGCGCTCAACCTAGGGGCTACACCTTC	CASSAQPRGYTF
TRBV5-1	TRBJ1-6	-	-	TGCGCCAGCAGCTTGGATGGGAGATCTAATTCACCCCTCCACTTT	CASSLDGRSNSPLHF
TRBV19	TRBJ2-5	-	-	TGTGCCAGTAGTACCAATGGGGCAGCGAAATTCCAAGAGACCCAGTACTTC	CASSTNGAAKFQETQYF
TRBV6-6	TRBJ1-2	TRBD1	-	TGTGCCAGCCGCGACAGGGGGTATAACTATGGCTACACCTTC	CASRDRGYNYGYTF
TRBV2	TRBJ1-2	-	-	TGTGCCAGCAGTGATCCGGACAGCGGCTACACCTTC	CASSDPDSGYTF
TRBV4-1	TRBJ2-5	TRBD1	-	TGCGCCAGCAGCCAAGAGGGGACAGGGCGCGGGGAGACCCAGTACTTC	CASSQEGTGRGETQYF
TRBV9	TRBJ1-4	-	-	TGTGCCAGCAGCGCCCCCATGAACGGGGTCGCCACTAATGAAAAACTGTTTTTT	CASSAPMNGVATNEKLFF
TRBV10-2	TRBJ1-1	TRBD1	-	TGCGCCAGCAGCCACGAGGACAGGGTGAACACTGAAGCTTTCTTT	CASSHEDRVNTEAFF
TRBV10-1	TRBJ2-1	TRBD2	-	TGCGCCAGCAGTGAGGGTCCACTAGCGGGGGGCCTTCCCCCCTACAATGAGCAGTTCTTC	CASSEGPLAGGLPPYNEQFF
TRBV27	TRBJ2-5	-	-	TGTGCCAGCAGACACAGGGTTTTAGAGACCCAGTACTTC	CASRHRVLETQYF
TRBV7-2	TRBJ2-5	-	-	TGTGCCAGCAGCACGACGACAGTAGAAGAGACCCAGTACTTC	CASSTTTVEETQYF
TRBV7-9	TRBJ1-2	TRBD1	-	TGTGCCAGCAGCTTCGGGACAGGGAACTATGGCTACACCTTC	CASSFGTGNYGYTF
TRBV7-9	TRBJ2-5	TRBD2	-	TGTGCCAGCAGCTCGACTAGCGAGAGTGGGACCCAGTACTTC	CASSSTSESGTQYF
TRBV28	TRBJ1-6	TRBD1	-	TGTGCCAGCAGCCGCTTAGGGGGCATCAGGTCACCCCTCCACTTT	CASSRLGGIRSPLHF
TRBV7-9	TRBJ1-1	-	-	TGTGCCAGCAGACAAGGAGGGTTCAACACTGAAGCTTTCTTT	CASRQGGFNTEAFF
TRBV19	TRBJ2-3	TRBD1	-	TGTGCCAGTAGTACTCCCCGGACAGGGACTTCTAGCACAGATACGCAGTATTTT	CASSTPRTGTSSTDTQYF